This T cell receptor beta chain is from a study of regulatory T cells in long-lasting Graves disease. This clonotype was observed many times. With iRepertoire HTBI primers and Arm-PCR of CDR3 regions, TCR beta libraries were built. TCRdb redid the calling of the multiplex PCR reads with MiXCR, one entry per CDR3 protein. The sample lists a few hundred thousand distinct CDR3 sequences, approximately 19% occurring once. V dropped 2 bases and J dropped 0; count of bases not matched to a gene: 4. The CDR3 runs 17 residues. Germline V gene lookup returns CDR1 SGHRS and CDR2 YFSETQ. Time point described: newly diagnosed GD, antithyroid drugs for less than 3 months. PBMC-derived RNA was used for the TCR library. This same sample was also part of a study on T cells in Graves' hyperthyroidism and ophthalmopathy. As that report states: First-round RT-PCR targeting the TCR CDR3 was performed with the HTBI primer set.

This specimen was peripheral blood mononuclear cells (PBMCs), taken at new diagnosis, from a patient treated with antithyroid drugs. The source is a woman in her twenties or thirties with Graves disease. This rearrangement joins TRBV5-1 to TRBJ2-5, with 13 bases lining up with TRBD2. The CDR3 loop is CASSLLAGGRNQETQYF. The DNA for the CDR3 is TGCGCCAGCAGCTTACTAGCGGGAGGGAGAAACCAAGAGACCCAGTACTTC.